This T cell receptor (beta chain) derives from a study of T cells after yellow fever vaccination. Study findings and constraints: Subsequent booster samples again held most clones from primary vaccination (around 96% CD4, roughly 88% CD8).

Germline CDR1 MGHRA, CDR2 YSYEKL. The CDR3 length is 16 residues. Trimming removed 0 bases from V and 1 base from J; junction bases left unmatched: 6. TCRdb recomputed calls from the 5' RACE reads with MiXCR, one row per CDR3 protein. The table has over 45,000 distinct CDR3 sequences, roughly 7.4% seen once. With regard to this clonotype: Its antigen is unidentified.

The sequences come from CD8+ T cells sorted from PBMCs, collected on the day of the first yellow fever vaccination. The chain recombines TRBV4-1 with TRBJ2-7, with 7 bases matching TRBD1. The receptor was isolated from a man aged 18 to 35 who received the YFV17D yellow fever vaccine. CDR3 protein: CASSQDHPTGSYEQYF. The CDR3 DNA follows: TGCGCCAGCAGCCAAGATCACCCGACAGGGTCCTACGAGCAGTACTTC.